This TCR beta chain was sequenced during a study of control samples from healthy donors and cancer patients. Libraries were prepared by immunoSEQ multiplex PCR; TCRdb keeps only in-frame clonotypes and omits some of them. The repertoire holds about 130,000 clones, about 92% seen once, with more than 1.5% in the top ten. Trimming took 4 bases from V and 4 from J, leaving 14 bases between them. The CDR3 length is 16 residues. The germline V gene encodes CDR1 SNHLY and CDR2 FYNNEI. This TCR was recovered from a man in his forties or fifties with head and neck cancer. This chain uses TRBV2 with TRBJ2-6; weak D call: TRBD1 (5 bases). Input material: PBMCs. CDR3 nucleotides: TGTGCCAGCAGTGTGCAGGGCGAAACCGGGGCCAACGTCCTGACTTTC. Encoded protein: CASSVQGETGANVLTF.